Listed below are T cell receptor beta chains from one sample, sequenced in a study of blood T cell repertoires in COVID-19. TCRdb keeps only in-frame clones here, not all; method: immunoSEQ multiplex PCR. The data show about 190,000 clones, with about 81% seen just once and 12% held by the top ten. The sample was peripheral blood. The receptor source for this set is an elderly woman with COVID-19, enrolled during active disease. Both conserved end residues are part of each CDR3. A D gene is named only where the DNA matches it firmly. A row's size may be missing; if present it is once, few, many or a size class.

d_call: -
j_call: TRBJ1-1
v_call: TRBV5-8
clone_size: once
cdr3_nt: TGTGCCAGCAGGAGTAGGGGGAACACTGAAGCTTTCTTT
cdr3_aa: CASRSRGNTEAFF

d_call: -
j_call: TRBJ2-2
v_call: TRBV5-1
clone_size: -
cdr3_nt: TGCGCCAGCAGCTTCAGGGTAGAAGGGGGAACCGGGGAGCTGTTTTTT
cdr3_aa: CASSFRVEGGTGELFF

d_call: TRBD2
j_call: TRBJ2-7
v_call: TRBV9
clone_size: -
cdr3_nt: TGTGCCAGCAGCGTAGCCTCCGGGACTAGCGGATACGAGCAGTACTTC
cdr3_aa: CASSVASGTSGYEQYF

d_call: -
j_call: TRBJ1-4
v_call: TRBV6-5
clone_size: -
cdr3_nt: TGTGCCAGCAGTTACTCGAAAGGTATCGGGGGAAAACTGTTTTTT
cdr3_aa: CASSYSKGIGGKLFF

d_call: TRBD2
j_call: TRBJ2-3
v_call: TRBV2
clone_size: -
cdr3_nt: TGTGCCAGCACCGGGACTAACACAGATACGCAGTATTTT
cdr3_aa: CASTGTNTDTQYF

d_call: TRBD1
j_call: TRBJ1-3
v_call: TRBV7-9
clone_size: once
cdr3_nt: TGTGCCGAGGGACAGGCAAACTCTGGAAACACCATATATTTT
cdr3_aa: CAEGQANSGNTIYF

d_call: -
j_call: TRBJ1-3
v_call: TRBV7-6
clone_size: -
cdr3_nt: TGTGCCAGCAGCTTCTCGACCGGGACAATCGGAAACACCATATATTTT
cdr3_aa: CASSFSTGTIGNTIYF

d_call: -
j_call: TRBJ2-7
v_call: TRBV11-3
clone_size: -
cdr3_nt: TGTGCCAGCAGCTCGCATAGAACGTACGAGCAGTACTTC
cdr3_aa: CASSSHRTYEQYF

d_call: -
j_call: TRBJ2-1
v_call: TRBV10-3
clone_size: -
cdr3_nt: TGTGCCATCAGTGAGGGACCGATCAGGAGGGATGAGCAGTTCTTC
cdr3_aa: CAISEGPIRRDEQFF

d_call: -
j_call: TRBJ2-7
v_call: TRBV2
clone_size: -
cdr3_nt: TGTGCCAGCACATCAAGGCCGTCAGGGCAGTACTTC
cdr3_aa: CASTSRPSGQYF

d_call: TRBD2
j_call: TRBJ2-3
v_call: TRBV4-2
clone_size: -
cdr3_nt: TGTGCCAGCAGCCACGGACTAGCAGGCACAGATACGCAGTATTTT
cdr3_aa: CASSHGLAGTDTQYF

d_call: -
j_call: TRBJ1-5
v_call: TRBV5-5
clone_size: once
cdr3_nt: TGTGCCAGCAGCTTGGGGGGCGGTTGGGGTCAGCCCCAGCATTTT
cdr3_aa: CASSLGGGWGQPQHF

d_call: -
j_call: TRBJ1-2
v_call: TRBV19
clone_size: -
cdr3_nt: TGTGCCAGTAGTATGTCGCAGGCTGCGTATGGCTACACCTTC
cdr3_aa: CASSMSQAAYGYTF

d_call: TRBD2
j_call: TRBJ2-7
v_call: TRBV7-2
clone_size: -
cdr3_nt: TGTGCCAGCAGCTCAGCGGGGGGGTTGTACCACGAGCAGTACTTC
cdr3_aa: CASSSAGGLYHEQYF

d_call: TRBD2
j_call: TRBJ2-1
v_call: TRBV5-4
clone_size: -
cdr3_nt: TGTGCCAGCAGCTTGAAAGCGGGGGGGCCCTACAATGAGCAGTTCTTC
cdr3_aa: CASSLKAGGPYNEQFF

d_call: -
j_call: TRBJ1-1
v_call: TRBV27
clone_size: -
cdr3_nt: TGTGCCAGCAGCTTGGGCCGAAACACTGAAGCTTTCTTT
cdr3_aa: CASSLGRNTEAFF

d_call: -
j_call: TRBJ2-2
v_call: TRBV5-1
clone_size: few
cdr3_nt: TGCGCCAGCAGAGGAGGTACCGGGGAGCTGTTTTTT
cdr3_aa: CASRGGTGELFF

d_call: -
j_call: TRBJ2-1
v_call: TRBV11-2
clone_size: few
cdr3_nt: TGTGCCAGCAGCTTAGGGGCAGGGCCCAATGAGCAGTTCTTC
cdr3_aa: CASSLGAGPNEQFF

d_call: -
j_call: TRBJ1-5
v_call: TRBV30
clone_size: -
cdr3_nt: TGTGCCTGGAGAGGAGGCGACAATCAGCCCCAGCATTTT
cdr3_aa: CAWRGGDNQPQHF

d_call: -
j_call: TRBJ1-3
v_call: TRBV4-1
clone_size: -
cdr3_nt: TGCGCCAGCAGCCACCCTAGACAGGGAAACACCATATATTTT
cdr3_aa: CASSHPRQGNTIYF

d_call: TRBD2
j_call: TRBJ2-1
v_call: TRBV6-5
clone_size: -
cdr3_nt: TGTGCCAGCAGTTACGAGCGGGGGGGTGACAATGAGCAGTTCTTC
cdr3_aa: CASSYERGGDNEQFF

d_call: TRBD2
j_call: TRBJ2-1
v_call: TRBV7-6
clone_size: -
cdr3_nt: TGTGCCAGCACCCCACTTGGAGCGGGGGCATACAATGAGCAGTTCTTC
cdr3_aa: CASTPLGAGAYNEQFF

d_call: -
j_call: TRBJ2-6
v_call: TRBV18
clone_size: -
cdr3_nt: TGTGCCAGCTCACCCTCGCAGGGTTCAACTGGGGCCAACGTCCTGACTTTC
cdr3_aa: CASSPSQGSTGANVLTF

d_call: TRBD1
j_call: TRBJ1-3
v_call: TRBV3-1/TRBV3-2
clone_size: once
cdr3_nt: TGTGCCAGCAGCCCCGGACAGGGGGAAACTGGAAACACCATATATTTT
cdr3_aa: CASSPGQGETGNTIYF

d_call: -
j_call: TRBJ2-2
v_call: TRBV6-5
clone_size: -
cdr3_nt: TGTGCCAGCAGTTACTCGATACGCGCGGGCGCGGAGCTGTTTTTT
cdr3_aa: CASSYSIRAGAELFF

d_call: -
j_call: TRBJ2-1
v_call: TRBV7-8
clone_size: -
cdr3_nt: TGTGCCAGCAGCCTATCCTTGGGGGGATCGAACAATGAGCAGTTCTTC
cdr3_aa: CASSLSLGGSNNEQFF

d_call: -
j_call: TRBJ1-5
v_call: TRBV30
clone_size: -
cdr3_nt: TGTGCCTGGAGGCAGGGTCCCAAAAGGCCCCAGCATTTT
cdr3_aa: CAWRQGPKRPQHF

d_call: -
j_call: TRBJ2-5
v_call: TRBV15
clone_size: -
cdr3_nt: TGTGCCACCAGCAGAAGCTACTGGCAAGAGACCCAGTACTTC
cdr3_aa: CATSRSYWQETQYF

d_call: TRBD1
j_call: TRBJ1-4
v_call: TRBV4-2
clone_size: -
cdr3_nt: TGTGCCAGCAGCCAAGAACGGACAGGTGAAAAACTGTTTTTT
cdr3_aa: CASSQERTGEKLFF

d_call: TRBD1
j_call: TRBJ1-4
v_call: TRBV7-9
clone_size: -
cdr3_nt: TGTGCCAGCAGCTCTACGACAGGGTTGGAAAAACTGTTTTTT
cdr3_aa: CASSSTTGLEKLFF

d_call: -
j_call: TRBJ2-7
v_call: TRBV2
clone_size: -
cdr3_nt: TGTGCCAGCAGTGAATGGGCAGGGGAAGGGTACGAGCAGTACTTC
cdr3_aa: CASSEWAGEGYEQYF

d_call: -
j_call: TRBJ2-7
v_call: TRBV15
clone_size: -
cdr3_nt: TGTGCCACCAGCAGAGATCATTTCTACGAGCAGTACTTC
cdr3_aa: CATSRDHFYEQYF

d_call: -
j_call: TRBJ2-7
v_call: TRBV6-1
clone_size: once
cdr3_nt: TGTGCCAGCAGTGAAGCGACAGAATACGAGCAGTACTTC
cdr3_aa: CASSEATEYEQYF

d_call: -
j_call: TRBJ2-1
v_call: TRBV5-1
clone_size: once
cdr3_nt: TGCGCCAGCAGCTTGGATCTGGGACTTAAAGAGCAGTTCTTC
cdr3_aa: CASSLDLGLKEQFF